Listed below are T cell receptor beta chains from one sample, sequenced in a study of cytomegalovirus exposure and HLA in healthy donors. Profiling relied on immunoSEQ multiplex PCR, and the TCRdb table lists in-frame clones only, not all of them. The data contain 100,000 or so clones, approximately 76% of them seen just once; the ten biggest clones take up roughly 4%. Sequencing was carried out using PBMCs. The receptor source for this set is a man between 35 and 55 years old in good health and CMV-seronegative. Each CDR3 is given with its conserved first and last residue. The D gene is left open where the match is weak. Size tells how often a clone was seen (once, few, many) or the class of an expanded clone, and some rows leave it out.

J | D | size | length | V | DNA | CDR3
TRBJ2-3 | TRBD2 | few | 15 | TRBV27 | TGTGCCAGCAGTCCGGGGACTAGCGGGGCAGATACGCAGTATTTT | CASSPGTSGADTQYF
TRBJ2-1 | . | . | 16 | TRBV7-2 | TGTGCCAGCAGACCTCCAGCGAGGGATGTTTACAATGAGCAGTTCTTC | CASRPPARDVYNEQFF
TRBJ1-2 | TRBD1 | few | 15 | TRBV29-1 | TGCAGCGTTAACGTTGACAGGGGCACTAACTATGGCTACACCTTC | CSVNVDRGTNYGYTF
TRBJ2-7 | TRBD1 | few | 15 | TRBV18 | TGTGCCAGCTCACTTCATCAGGGGGCCCTTTACGAGCAGTACTTC | CASSLHQGALYEQYF
TRBJ2-1 | . | . | 15 | TRBV11-3 | TGTGCCAGCAGCTCCAAACGGGGCTCCTACAATGAGCAGTTCTTC | CASSSKRGSYNEQFF
TRBJ2-7 | TRBD1 | few | 15 | TRBV2 | TGTGCCAGCAGCCGTACGGGACAGGGTATCCACGAGCAGTACTTC | CASSRTGQGIHEQYF
TRBJ2-3 | TRBD1 | . | 15 | TRBV7-8 | TGTGCCAGCAGCTCCGGACAGGCTAGCACAGATACGCAGTATTTT | CASSSGQASTDTQYF
TRBJ2-3 | TRBD2 | . | 15 | TRBV7-8 | TGTGCCAGCAGCGGGCGGGGGGGTAACACAGATACGCAGTATTTT | CASSGRGGNTDTQYF
TRBJ1-2 | . | . | 12 | TRBV7-9 | TGTGCCAGCAGCGAGCAGGGATACGGCTACACCTTC | CASSEQGYGYTF
TRBJ1-2 | TRBD1 | few | 13 | TRBV9 | TGTGCCAGCAGCGTAGTGGACAGGGGCGGCTACACCTTC | CASSVVDRGGYTF
TRBJ1-6 | TRBD1 | . | 14 | TRBV4-3 | TGCGCCAGCAGCCTGACCGGGACAGACTCACCCCTCCACTTT | CASSLTGTDSPLHF
TRBJ1-2 | TRBD1 | . | 17 | TRBV6-1 | TGTGCCAGCAGTGAGGACAGGGTGGAGTGGGTCCTCTATGGCTACACCTTC | CASSEDRVEWVLYGYTF
TRBJ1-2 | TRBD1 | . | 14 | TRBV18 | TGTGCCAGCTCACCCCGGACAGGGGACGATGGCTACACCTTC | CASSPRTGDDGYTF
TRBJ2-3 | . | . | 13 | TRBV29-1 | TGCAGCGTTGTCGGGGGAATTGCAGATACGCAGTATTTT | CSVVGGIADTQYF
TRBJ1-2 | . | . | 15 | TRBV28 | TGTGCCAGCAGTTTACCGCCAGGGAATAGCTATGGCTACACCTTC | CASSLPPGNSYGYTF
TRBJ2-5 | . | once | 14 | TRBV6-5 | TGTGCCAGCAGACCCGGGACATCCGAAGAGACCCAGTACTTC | CASRPGTSEETQYF
TRBJ1-5 | TRBD1 | . | 14 | TRBV6-5 | TGTGCCAGCAGTTACGACCAGGGGGTGCAGCCCCAGCATTTT | CASSYDQGVQPQHF
TRBJ2-5 | . | . | 14 | TRBV19 | TGTGCCAGTAGTGGAGACTTTTTGCAGGGAACCCAGTACTTC | CASSGDFLQGTQYF
TRBJ1-5 | . | . | 13 | TRBV15 | TGTGCCACCGGGCGTGGCAGCAATCAGCCCCAGCATTTT | CATGRGSNQPQHF
TRBJ1-1 | . | once | 16 | TRBV11-1 | TGTGCCAGCAGCTTACGGGGAACGTGGACGAACACTGAAGCTTTCTTT | CASSLRGTWTNTEAFF
TRBJ1-5 | . | few | 14 | TRBV21-1 | TGTGCCAGCAGCAATGGCCAGAAAGATCAGCCCCAGCATTTT | CASSNGQKDQPQHF
TRBJ1-5 | . | . | 14 | TRBV27 | TGTGCCAGCAGTTTATCAGGGGTTGGACAGCCCCAGCATTTT | CASSLSGVGQPQHF
TRBJ1-2 | . | . | 13 | TRBV4-2 | TGTGCCAGCAGCAGTCGACAGTATGAAGGCTACACCTTC | CASSSRQYEGYTF
TRBJ2-3 | . | . | 12 | TRBV7-2 | TGTGCCAGCAGCTTAGAGGTCCCTCCCAGGATTTTT | CASSLEVPPRIF
TRBJ1-4 | TRBD1 | . | 15 | TRBV5-1 | TGCGCCAGCAGCCCTGGACAGGTGATTAATGAAAAACTGTTTTTT | CASSPGQVINEKLFF
TRBJ2-1 | . | few | 14 | TRBV2 | TGTGCCAGCAGTCAGGACAGTTCCTACAATGAGCAGTTCTTC | CASSQDSSYNEQFF
TRBJ2-1 | . | . | 15 | TRBV5-1 | TGCGCCAGCAGCTTGGGACAGAGCTCCTACAATGAGCAGTTCTTC | CASSLGQSSYNEQFF
TRBJ2-5 | TRBD1 | once | 16 | TRBV7-2 | TGTGCCAGCAGCTTATGGGCGGGACAGGGACAAGAGACCCAGTACTTC | CASSLWAGQGQETQYF
TRBJ2-7 | TRBD2 | few | 15 | TRBV5-1 | TGCGCCAGCAGCACGCAACTAGCGACCTCCTACGAGCAGTACTTC | CASSTQLATSYEQYF
TRBJ2-5 | . | few | 14 | TRBV27 | TGTGCCAGCAGTTTACGCACAGTGGGCGAGACCCAGTACTTC | CASSLRTVGETQYF
TRBJ2-7 | . | . | 13 | TRBV7-6 | TGTGCCAGCAGTTTGACTAGTTCCTACGAGCAGTACTTC | CASSLTSSYEQYF
TRBJ1-6 | TRBD1 | few | 15 | TRBV2 | TGTGCCAGCGTCGGTGACAGGGCTGAGAATTCACCCCTCCACTTT | CASVGDRAENSPLHF
TRBJ1-3 | . | . | 14 | TRBV10-2 | TGCGCCAGCAGCCGCCGAGACTCTGGAAACACCATATATTTT | CASSRRDSGNTIYF
TRBJ1-4 | . | once | 15 | TRBV7-9 | TGTGCCAGCAGCTTTTCGGGGACATTCGCTGAAAAACTGTTTTTT | CASSFSGTFAEKLFF